The 19 T cell receptor beta chains below were found in one sample sequenced in a study of blood T cells in healthy people across ages. With a J-beta primer mix and a sample-barcoded 5' primer, a second PCR ran roughly 7 to 11 cycles. Each CDR3 protein is one row after TCRdb ran MiXCR on the 5' RACE reads. The repertoire holds 710,000 or so distinct CDR3 sequences, with 20% to 25% as singletons. The sequencing sample was made of blood. These receptors were taken from a man in his 70s in good health.

This sequence joins TRBV12-3 or TRBV12-4 and TRBJ2-7; D is perhaps TRBD2 (6 bases). CDR3 length equals 14 residues. Trimming shortened V by 4 bases and J by 8 bases, and 18 bases separated the two germline ends. CDR3 coding DNA: TGTGCCAGCAGTTCCGCGAGCGGGCCCTGGAAGCAGTACTTC. Its protein product is CASSSASGPWKQYF.

The rearrangement links TRBV18 to TRBJ1-1; tentative D call: TRBD1 (6 bases). The CDR3 runs to 13 residues. V lost 6 bases, J lost 6 bases, and 14 bases lay in between. Germline lookup yields CDR1 KGHSH and CDR2 LQKENI. In DNA, the CDR3 is TGTGCCAGCTCGGAACAGGGTTTCGCTGAAGCTTTCTTT. It specifies CASSEQGFAEAFF.

Remarks on this clonotype: One junction end disagrees with the germline gene, perhaps due to a read error. The chain uses TRBV12-3 or TRBV12-4 and TRBJ2-5; D unclear. This CDR3 spans 14 amino acids. CDR3 residues: CASSFEITINEQFF. CDR3 sequence (DNA): TGTGCCAGCAGTTTCGAGATAACCATCAATGAGCAATTCTTC.

This clonotype was detected a few times. The chain joins TRBV19 to TRBJ1-1; D possibly corresponds to TRBD1 (6 bases). From germline, CDR1 is LNHDA and CDR2 SQIVND (reference sequence). This CDR3 region has 15 residues. The V end lost 5 bases, the J end lost 0 bases, and 13 bases lay between the germline ends. CDR3 loop: CASSYTGRVNTEAFF. The CDR3 DNA reads as TGTGCCAGTAGTTACACAGGGAGGGTGAACACTGAAGCTTTCTTT.

This clonotype was found a few times. The CDR3 here is CSADRGRLTEAFF. The CDR3 DNA is TGCAGCGCCGACAGGGGGCGGCTCACTGAAGCTTTCTTT. The J gene is TRBJ1-1, the V gene TRBV29-1; 10 nucleotides match TRBD1. Germline V gene data show CDR1 as SQVTM and CDR2 as ANQGSEA. The CDR3 has 13 residues. V lost 7 bases, J lost 4 bases, and 6 bases stayed unmatched.

In its sample, this clonotype was seen many times. The chain combines TRBV5-1 with TRBJ2-3, with 8 positions matching TRBD1. Losses at the gene ends were 2 bases for V and 1 base for J; bases not matched to a gene: 9. CDR1 is SGHRS and CDR2 is YFSETQ in the germline V gene. The CDR3 contains 17 residues. DNA of the CDR3: TGCGCCAGCAGCTTTTCCCCTCTGGGACAGGGCACAGATACGCAGTATTTT. Amino acids: CASSFSPLGQGTDTQYF.

This chain links TRBV28 with TRBJ2-3; 7 bases align to TRBD1. Germline lookup yields CDR1 MDHEN and CDR2 SYDVKM. Germline trimming cut 6 bases from V and 7 bases from J; bases unmatched to any gene: 10. The CDR3 loop spans 14 amino acids. This CDR3 is CASRVQGSVNTQYF. CDR3 nucleotide sequence: TGTGCCAGCAGGGTACAGGGGAGCGTGAATACGCAGTATTTT.

V gene TRBV9 combines with J gene TRBJ2-7; D unresolved. This CDR3 is built from 12 residues. V lost 0 bases to trimming and J lost 0 bases, with 1 base between them. Per germline, CDR1 SGDLS and CDR2 YYNGEE. In DNA, the CDR3 is TGTGCCAGCAGCGTAGACTCCTACGAGCAGTACTTC. Amino acids: CASSVDSYEQYF.

This clonotype was counted between two and nine times. The chain links TRBV20-1 to TRBJ2-7; no clear D gene. The CDR3 has 13 residues. Germline values: CDR1 DFQATT, CDR2 SNEGSKA (reference sequence). V was shortened by 5 bases and J by 3 bases, with 14 bases between the two germline ends. The CDR3 is CSAPPRLRYEQYF. DNA of the CDR3: TGCAGTGCTCCCCCCCGTTTGCGCTACGAGCAGTACTTC.

There are a few counts of this clonotype. The chain employs TRBV6-2 or TRBV6-3 and TRBJ2-3; D is ambiguous. Germline lookup yields CDR1 MNHEY and CDR2 SVGEGT. V was pared by 3 bases and J by 2 bases, with 12 bases between. This CDR3 is 15 amino acids long. The CDR3 sequence: CASSYLVRLTDTQYF. CDR3 sequence (DNA): TGTGCCAGCAGTTATCTTGTGAGGCTCACAGATACGCAGTATTTT.

The CDR3 sequence: CASSPDLAGGLTDTQYF. CDR3 nucleotide sequence: TGCGCCAGCAGCCCTGACCTAGCGGGGGGGCTCACAGATACGCAGTATTTT. V usage is TRBV5-1 and J usage is TRBJ2-3, with 12 nucleotides matching TRBD2. The length of the CDR3 is 17 residues. Germline V gene data show CDR1 as SGHRS and CDR2 as YFSETQ. J gave up 2 bases and V 4 bases, and 8 bases lay outside the gene matches. The full variable domain, completed using reference TRBV5-1 and TRBJ2-3, is KAGVTQTPRYLIKTRGQQVTLSCSPISGHRSVSWYQQTPGQGLQFLFEYFSETQRNKGNFPGRFSGRQFSNSRSEMNVSTLELGDSALYLCASSPDLAGGLTDTQYFGPGTRLTVL.

The chain combines TRBV29-1 with TRBJ1-2; D might be TRBD1 (5 bases). Germline values: CDR1 SQVTM, CDR2 ANQGSEA. Trimming took 4 bases from V and 3 from J, leaving 12 bases between them. This CDR3 spans 13 amino acids. CDR3 in amino acids: CSVAKGQDYGYTF. DNA of the CDR3: TGCAGCGTTGCGAAGGGGCAGGACTATGGCTACACCTTC. The full variable domain, with the rest looked up from reference TRBV29-1 and TRBJ1-2, is SAVISQKPSRDICQRGTSLTIQCQVDSQVTMMFWYRQQPGQSLTLIATANQGSEATYESGFVIDKFPISRPNLTFSTLTVSNMSPEDSSIYLCSVAKGQDYGYTFGSGTRLTVV.

The V and J genes are TRBV14 and TRBJ2-1; TRBD1 aligns across 9 bases. The CDR3 consists of 15 residues. V dropped 0 bases and J dropped 12; count of bases not matched to a gene: 9. Germline loops: CDR1 SGHDN, CDR2 FVKESK. The CDR3: CASSQDRTGAMVQFF. CDR3 in DNA: TGTGCCAGCAGCCAAGATCGGACAGGGGCAATGGTGCAGTTCTTC.

This clonotype was found a few times. Here the CDR3 reads CSVSIYKGPNTEAFF. Written as DNA, the CDR3 is TGCAGTGTTTCGATTTATAAGGGGCCGAACACTGAAGCTTTCTTT. This chain connects TRBV20-1 to TRBJ1-1; maybe TRBD1 (5 bases). The germline V gene encodes CDR1 DFQATT and CDR2 SNEGSKA (reference sequence). The CDR3 consists of 15 residues. The V end lost 7 bases, the J end lost 1 base, and 19 bases lay between the germline ends.

A few counts support this clonotype. The rearrangement uses TRBV5-1 and TRBJ2-3; D is unresolved. CDR3 size: 14 residues. V dropped 2 bases and J dropped 1 base, with 8 bases sitting between them. Germline CDR1 SGHRS, CDR2 YFSETQ. The DNA of the CDR3 is TGCGCCAGCAGCTTTGTAAGCGGCACAGATACGCAGTATTTT. It specifies CASSFVSGTDTQYF.

The gene calls are TRBV28 and TRBJ1-2, with a possible D match to TRBD1 (5 bases). The V gene's germline CDR1 is MDHEN and CDR2 SYDVKM. CDR3 length: 13 residues. Trimming stripped 5 bases from V and 12 bases from J, with 19 bases between. The chain's CDR3 is CASSNPEGPGNTF. The CDR3 DNA is TGTGCCAGCAGTAACCCCGAGGGGCCCGGGAACACCTTC.

This clonotype was detected ten times or more. V gene TRBV29-1 combines with J gene TRBJ1-4; 7 bases line up with TRBD1. Trimming removed 5 bases from V and 4 bases from J; junction bases left unmatched: 4. The CDR3 runs to 13 residues. Germline-derived CDR1 and CDR2 are SQVTM and ANQGSEA. The CDR3 protein is CSVTGTVNEKLFF. CDR3 DNA sequence: TGCAGCGTTACCGGGACAGTTAATGAAAAACTGTTTTTT. Looking up the rest from reference TRBV29-1 and TRBJ1-4 gives the full variable domain: SAVISQKPSRDICQRGTSLTIQCQVDSQVTMMFWYRQQPGQSLTLIATANQGSEATYESGFVIDKFPISRPNLTFSTLTVSNMSPEDSSIYLCSVTGTVNEKLFFGSGTQLSVL.

The chain joins TRBV20-1 to TRBJ2-5; no clear D gene. The CDR3 runs to 11 residues. Germline loops: CDR1 DFQATT, CDR2 SNEGSKA (reference sequence). V was pared by 4 bases and J by 4 bases, with 7 bases between. CDR3 protein: CSAKSRETQYF. In nucleotides, the CDR3 is TGCAGTGCTAAGTCGCGAGAGACCCAGTACTTC.

This clonotype was seen ten or more times. The chain employs TRBV5-1 and TRBJ2-1; 8 bases fit TRBD1. CDR3 length: 14 amino acids. Per germline, CDR1 SGHRS and CDR2 YFSETQ. Losses at the gene ends were 2 bases for V and 5 bases for J; bases not matched to a gene: 3. The CDR3 nucleotides read TGCGCCAGCAGCTTTCAGGGGGCAGACAATGAGCAGTTCTTC. This sequence encodes CASSFQGADNEQFF. The full variable domain, its missing parts supplied by reference TRBV5-1 and TRBJ2-1, is KAGVTQTPRYLIKTRGQQVTLSCSPISGHRSVSWYQQTPGQGLQFLFEYFSETQRNKGNFPGRFSGRQFSNSRSEMNVSTLELGDSALYLCASSFQGADNEQFFGPGTRLTVL.